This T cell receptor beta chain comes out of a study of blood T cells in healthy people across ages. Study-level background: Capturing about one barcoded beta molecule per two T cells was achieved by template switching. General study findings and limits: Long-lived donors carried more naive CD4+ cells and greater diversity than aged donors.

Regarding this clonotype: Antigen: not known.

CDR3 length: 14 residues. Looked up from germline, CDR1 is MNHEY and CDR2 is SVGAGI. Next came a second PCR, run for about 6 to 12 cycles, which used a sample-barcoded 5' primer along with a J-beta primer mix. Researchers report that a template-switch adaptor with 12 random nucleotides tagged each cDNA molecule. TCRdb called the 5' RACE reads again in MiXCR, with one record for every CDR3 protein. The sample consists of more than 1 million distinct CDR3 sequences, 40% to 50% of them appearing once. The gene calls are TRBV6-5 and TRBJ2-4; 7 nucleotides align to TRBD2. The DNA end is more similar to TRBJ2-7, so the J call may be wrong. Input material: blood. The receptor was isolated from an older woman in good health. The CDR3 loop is CASTGGSRVFEQYF. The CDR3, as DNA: TGTGCCAGCACGGGAGGATCGAGGGTTTTCGAGCAGTACTTC.